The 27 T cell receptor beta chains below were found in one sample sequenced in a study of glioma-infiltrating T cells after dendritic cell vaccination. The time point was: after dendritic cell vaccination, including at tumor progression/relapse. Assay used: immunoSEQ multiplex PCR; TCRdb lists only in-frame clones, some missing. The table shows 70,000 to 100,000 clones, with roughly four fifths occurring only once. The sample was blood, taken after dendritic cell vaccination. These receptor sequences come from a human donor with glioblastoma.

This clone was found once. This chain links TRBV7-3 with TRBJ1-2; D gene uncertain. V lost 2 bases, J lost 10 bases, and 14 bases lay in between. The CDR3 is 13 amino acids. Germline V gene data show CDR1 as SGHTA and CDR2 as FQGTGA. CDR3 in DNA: TGTGCCAGCAGCTTATCTGTGGGAGAGGACTACACCTTC. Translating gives CASSLSVGEDYTF.

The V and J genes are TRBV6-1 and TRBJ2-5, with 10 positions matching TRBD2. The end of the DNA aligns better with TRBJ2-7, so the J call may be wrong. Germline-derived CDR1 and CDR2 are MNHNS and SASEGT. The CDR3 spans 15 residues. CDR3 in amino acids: CASSEIAGGSYEQYF. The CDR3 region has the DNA TGTGCCAGCAGCGAGATAGCGGGGGGCTCCTACGAGCAGTACTTC.

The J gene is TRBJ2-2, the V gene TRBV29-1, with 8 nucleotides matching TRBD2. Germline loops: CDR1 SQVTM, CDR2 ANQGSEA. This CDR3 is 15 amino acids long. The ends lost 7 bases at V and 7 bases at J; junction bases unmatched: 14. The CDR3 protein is CSAIQREPLGGELFF. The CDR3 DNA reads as TGCAGCGCCATTCAGCGGGAGCCATTAGGCGGGGAGCTGTTTTTT.

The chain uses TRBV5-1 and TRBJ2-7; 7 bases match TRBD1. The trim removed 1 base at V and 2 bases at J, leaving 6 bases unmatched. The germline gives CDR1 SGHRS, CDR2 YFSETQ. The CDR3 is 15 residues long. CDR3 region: CASSLRLTGTYEQYF. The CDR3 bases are TGCGCCAGCAGCTTGCGTCTGACAGGGACCTACGAGCAGTACTTC.

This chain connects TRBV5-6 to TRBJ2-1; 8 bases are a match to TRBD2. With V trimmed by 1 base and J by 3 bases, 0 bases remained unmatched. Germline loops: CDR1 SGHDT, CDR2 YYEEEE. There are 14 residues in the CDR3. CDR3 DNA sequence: TGTGCCAGCAGCTTGCGGGGGGGCTACAATGAGCAGTTCTTC. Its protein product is CASSLRGGYNEQFF.

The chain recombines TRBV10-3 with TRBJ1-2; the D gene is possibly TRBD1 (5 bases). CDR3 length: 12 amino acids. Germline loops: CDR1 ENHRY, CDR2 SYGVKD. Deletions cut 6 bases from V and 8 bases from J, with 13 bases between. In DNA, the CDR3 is TGTGCCATCAGCGGGGGACCCTCGGGCTACACCTTC. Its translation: CAISGGPSGYTF.

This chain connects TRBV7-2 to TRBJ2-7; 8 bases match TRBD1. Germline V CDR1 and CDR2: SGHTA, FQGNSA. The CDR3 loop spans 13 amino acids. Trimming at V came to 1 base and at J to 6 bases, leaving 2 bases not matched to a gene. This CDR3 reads CASSLGTGFEQYF. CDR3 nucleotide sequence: TGTGCCAGCAGCTTAGGGACAGGGTTCGAGCAGTACTTC.

The CDR3 spells CASSLDTNYEQYF. DNA for the CDR3: TGTGCCAGCAGCTTAGACACGAACTACGAGCAGTACTTC. The chain is built from TRBV7-3 and TRBJ2-7; the D is unclear. The V gene's germline CDR1 is SGHTA and CDR2 FQGTGA. This CDR3 contains 13 residues. The ends were cut back, 2 bases at V and 3 bases at J, with 8 bases in the middle.

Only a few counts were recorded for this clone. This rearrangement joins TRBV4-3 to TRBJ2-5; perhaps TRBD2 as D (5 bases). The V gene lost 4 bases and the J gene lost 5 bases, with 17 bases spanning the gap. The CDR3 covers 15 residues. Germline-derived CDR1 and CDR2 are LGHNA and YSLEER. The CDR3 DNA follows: TGCGCCAGCAGCCGTACGATGGACGGGATGGAGACCCAGTACTTC. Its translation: CASSRTMDGMETQYF.

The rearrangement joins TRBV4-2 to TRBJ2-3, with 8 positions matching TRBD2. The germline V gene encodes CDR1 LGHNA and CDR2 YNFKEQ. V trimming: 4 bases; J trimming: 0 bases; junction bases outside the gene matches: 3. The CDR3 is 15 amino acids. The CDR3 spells CASSPLAESTDTQYF. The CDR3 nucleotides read TGTGCCAGCAGCCCACTAGCGGAAAGCACAGATACGCAGTATTTT.

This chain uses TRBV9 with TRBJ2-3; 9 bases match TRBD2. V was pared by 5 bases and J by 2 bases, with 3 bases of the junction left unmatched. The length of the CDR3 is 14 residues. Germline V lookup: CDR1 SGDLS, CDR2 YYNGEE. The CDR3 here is CASSSSGTTDTQYF. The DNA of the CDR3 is TGTGCCAGCAGTTCTAGCGGGACCACAGATACGCAGTATTTT.

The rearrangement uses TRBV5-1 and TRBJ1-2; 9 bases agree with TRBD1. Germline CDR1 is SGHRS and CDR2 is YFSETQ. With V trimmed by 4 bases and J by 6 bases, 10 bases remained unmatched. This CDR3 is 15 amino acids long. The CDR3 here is CASSLDLDRGHGYTF. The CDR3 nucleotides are TGCGCCAGCAGCCTGGACTTGGACAGGGGACATGGCTACACCTTC.

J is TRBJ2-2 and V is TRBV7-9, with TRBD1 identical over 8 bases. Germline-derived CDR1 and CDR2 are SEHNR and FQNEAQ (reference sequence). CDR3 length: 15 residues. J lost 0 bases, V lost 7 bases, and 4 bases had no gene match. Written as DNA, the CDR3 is TGTGCCAGCAAAATGGACAGGGCGAACACCGGGGAGCTGTTTTTT. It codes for CASKMDRANTGELFF.

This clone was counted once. In DNA form, the CDR3 reads TGCGCCAGCAGCCAAGAGCGGCTGACTGAAGCTTTCTTT. Its protein product is CASSQERLTEAFF. The chain joins TRBV4-1 to TRBJ1-1; D is ambiguous. The CDR3 totals 13 residues. Germline-derived CDR1 and CDR2 are MGHRA and YSYEKL. V shed 0 bases and J shed 5 bases, with 7 bases lying between them.

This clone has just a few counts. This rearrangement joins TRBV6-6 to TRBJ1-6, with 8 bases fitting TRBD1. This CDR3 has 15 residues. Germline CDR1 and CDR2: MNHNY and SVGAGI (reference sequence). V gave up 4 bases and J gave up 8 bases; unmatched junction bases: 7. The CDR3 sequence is CASSSETGEYSPLHF. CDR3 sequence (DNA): TGTGCCAGCAGTTCCGAGACAGGGGAGTATTCACCCCTCCACTTT.

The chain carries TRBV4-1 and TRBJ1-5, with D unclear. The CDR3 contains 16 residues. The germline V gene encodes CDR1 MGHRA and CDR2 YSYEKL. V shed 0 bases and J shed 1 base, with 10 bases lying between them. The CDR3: CASSQDQQRSNQPQHF. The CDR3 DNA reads TGCGCCAGCAGCCAAGATCAACAGCGGAGCAATCAGCCCCAGCATTTT.

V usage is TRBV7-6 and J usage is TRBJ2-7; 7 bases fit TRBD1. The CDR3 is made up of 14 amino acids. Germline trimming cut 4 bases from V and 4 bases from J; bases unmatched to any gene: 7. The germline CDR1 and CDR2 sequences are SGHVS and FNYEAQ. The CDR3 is CASSSRQGLYEQYF. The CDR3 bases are TGTGCCAGCAGCTCCCGACAGGGTCTATACGAGCAGTACTTC. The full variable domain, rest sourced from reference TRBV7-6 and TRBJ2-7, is GAGVSQSPRYKVTKRGQDVALRCDPISGHVSLYWYRQALGQGPEFLTYFNYEAQQDKSGLPNDRFSAERPEGSISTLTIQRTEQRDSAMYRCASSSRQGLYEQYFGPGTRLTVT.

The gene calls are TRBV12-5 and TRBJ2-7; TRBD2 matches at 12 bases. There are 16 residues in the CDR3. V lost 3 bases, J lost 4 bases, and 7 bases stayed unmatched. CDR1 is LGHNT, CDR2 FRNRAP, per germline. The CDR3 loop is CASGFPLAGGGYEQYF. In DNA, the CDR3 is TGTGCTAGTGGTTTCCCACTAGCGGGGGGAGGTTACGAGCAGTACTTC.

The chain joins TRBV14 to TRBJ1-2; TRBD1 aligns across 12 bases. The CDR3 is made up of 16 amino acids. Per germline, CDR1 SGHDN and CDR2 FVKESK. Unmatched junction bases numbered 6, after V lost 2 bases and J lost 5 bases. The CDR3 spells CASSQQGQGARYGYTF. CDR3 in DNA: TGTGCCAGCAGCCAACAGGGACAGGGGGCTCGGTATGGCTACACCTTC.

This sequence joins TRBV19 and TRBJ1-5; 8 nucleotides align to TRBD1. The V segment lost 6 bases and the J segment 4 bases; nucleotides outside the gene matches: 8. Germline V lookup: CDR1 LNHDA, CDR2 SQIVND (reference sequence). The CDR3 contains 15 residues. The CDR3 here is CASRRDGTGNQPQHF. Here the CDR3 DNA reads TGTGCCAGTAGAAGAGATGGGACAGGTAATCAGCCCCAGCATTTT.

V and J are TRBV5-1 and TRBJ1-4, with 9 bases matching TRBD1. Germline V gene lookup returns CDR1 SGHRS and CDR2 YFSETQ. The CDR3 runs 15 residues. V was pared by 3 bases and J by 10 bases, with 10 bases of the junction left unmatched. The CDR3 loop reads CASSSGTGWHGKLFF. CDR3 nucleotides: TGCGCCAGCAGCTCAGGGACAGGGTGGCATGGAAAACTGTTTTTT.

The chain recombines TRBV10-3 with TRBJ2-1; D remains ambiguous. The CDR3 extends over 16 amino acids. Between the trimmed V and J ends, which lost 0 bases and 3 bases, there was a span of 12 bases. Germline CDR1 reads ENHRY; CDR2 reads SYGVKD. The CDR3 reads CAISESSSTGYNEQFF. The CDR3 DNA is TGTGCCATCAGTGAGTCTAGCTCCACCGGCTACAATGAGCAGTTCTTC.

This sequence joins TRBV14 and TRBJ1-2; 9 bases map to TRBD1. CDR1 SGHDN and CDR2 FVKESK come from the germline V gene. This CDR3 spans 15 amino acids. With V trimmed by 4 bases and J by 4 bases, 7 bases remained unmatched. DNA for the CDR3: TGTGCCAGCAGCCCAACCGGGACAGGGCTCTATGGCTACACCTTC. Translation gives CASSPTGTGLYGYTF.

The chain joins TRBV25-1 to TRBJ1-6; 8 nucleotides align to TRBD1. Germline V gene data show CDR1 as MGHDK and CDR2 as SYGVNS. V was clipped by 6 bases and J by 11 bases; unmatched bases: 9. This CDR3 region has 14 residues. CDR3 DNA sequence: TGTGCCAGCAGGATGACAGGGGACGGGACACCCCTCCACTTT. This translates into CASRMTGDGTPLHF.

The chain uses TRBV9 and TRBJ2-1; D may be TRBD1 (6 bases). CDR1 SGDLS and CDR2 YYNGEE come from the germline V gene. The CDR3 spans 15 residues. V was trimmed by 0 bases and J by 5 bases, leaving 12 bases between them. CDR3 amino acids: CASSVGGQLNNEQFF. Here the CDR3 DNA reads TGTGCCAGCAGCGTAGGAGGACAGCTGAACAATGAGCAGTTCTTC.

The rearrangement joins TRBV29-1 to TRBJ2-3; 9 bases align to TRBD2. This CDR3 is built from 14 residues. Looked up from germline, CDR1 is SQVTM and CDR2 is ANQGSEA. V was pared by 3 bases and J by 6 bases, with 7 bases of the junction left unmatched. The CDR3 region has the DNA TGCAGCGTTGAGAGGCGGGGGGGGGTGGATACGCAGTATTTT. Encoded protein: CSVERRGGVDTQYF.

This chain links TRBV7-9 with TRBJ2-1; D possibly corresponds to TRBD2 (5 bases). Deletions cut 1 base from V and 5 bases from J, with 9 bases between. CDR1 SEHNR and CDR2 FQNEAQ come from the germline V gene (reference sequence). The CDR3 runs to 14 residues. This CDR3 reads CASSLGGRNNEQFF. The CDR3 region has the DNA TGTGCCAGCAGCTTAGGAGGGAGAAACAATGAGCAGTTCTTC. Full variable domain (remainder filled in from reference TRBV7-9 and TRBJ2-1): DTGVSQNPRHKITKRGQNVTFRCDPISEHNRLYWYRQTLGQGPEFLTYFQNEAQLEKSRLLSDRFSAERPKGSFSTLEIQRTEQGDSAMYLCASSLGGRNNEQFFGPGTRLTVL.